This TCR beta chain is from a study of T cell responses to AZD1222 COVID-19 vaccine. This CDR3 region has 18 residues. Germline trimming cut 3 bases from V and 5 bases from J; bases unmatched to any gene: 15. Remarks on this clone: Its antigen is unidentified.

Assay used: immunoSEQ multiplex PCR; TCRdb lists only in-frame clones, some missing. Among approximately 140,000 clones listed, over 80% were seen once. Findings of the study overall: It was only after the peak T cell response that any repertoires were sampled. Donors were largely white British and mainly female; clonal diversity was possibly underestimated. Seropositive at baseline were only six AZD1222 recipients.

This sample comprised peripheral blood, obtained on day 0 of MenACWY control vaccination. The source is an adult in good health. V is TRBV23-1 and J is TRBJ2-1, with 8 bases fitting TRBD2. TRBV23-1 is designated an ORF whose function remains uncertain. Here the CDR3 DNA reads TGCGCCAGCAGTCACCCACGGCCGGGACTAGAGTCCCACAATGAGCAGTTCTTC. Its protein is CASSHPRPGLESHNEQFF.